Listed here are 5 T cell receptor beta chains from one sample, sequenced in a study of blood T cell repertoires in COVID-19. Clones were sequenced by immunoSEQ multiplex PCR, and TCRdb holds only the in-frame ones, with some missing. The table records roughly 200,000 clones, 84% of them present only once. Sequenced input: peripheral blood. These receptors were obtained from a woman between 65 and 79 years old with active or convalescent COVID-19.

This clone was seen just once. The chain carries TRBV27 and TRBJ1-6; D may be TRBD1 (5 bases). In germline, CDR1 is MNHEY, CDR2 SMNVEV (reference sequence). This CDR3 is built from 15 residues. The germline V and J ends were trimmed by 2 bases and 11 bases, with 16 bases remaining between them. CDR3 in amino acids: CASSLKGRLNPPLHF. In DNA, the CDR3 is TGTGCCAGCAGTTTAAAGGGGAGGTTAAATCCACCCCTCCACTTT.

The chain combines TRBV18 with TRBJ1-4; D not certain. This CDR3 is 14 amino acids long. V was trimmed by 4 bases and J by 0 bases, leaving 6 bases between them. Germline V gene lookup returns CDR1 KGHSH and CDR2 LQKENI. The CDR3 here is CASSLSATNEKLFF. CDR3 DNA sequence: TGTGCCAGCTCACTCTCCGCAACTAATGAAAAACTGTTTTTT.

The chain carries TRBV19 and TRBJ2-2, with TRBD1 matching 12 bases. Unmatched junction bases numbered 12, after V lost 9 bases and J lost 7 bases. Germline values: CDR1 LNHDA, CDR2 SQIVND (reference sequence). This CDR3 spans 16 amino acids. CDR3 in amino acids: CASTRRDRGRSGELFF. For the CDR3, the DNA is TGTGCCAGCACCCGAAGGGACAGGGGGCGGAGCGGGGAGCTGTTTTTT. The complete variable domain, with remaining parts taken from reference TRBV19 and TRBJ2-2, reads DGGITQSPKYLFRKEGQNVTLSCEQNLNHDAMYWYRQDPGQGLRLIYYSQIVNDFQKGDIAEGYSVSREKKESFPLTVTSAQKNPTAFYLCASTRRDRGRSGELFFGEGSRLTVL.

This chain joins TRBV6-5 and TRBJ2-1; 7 bases are a match to TRBD1. V was clipped by 5 bases and J by 10 bases; unmatched bases: 5. Germline V gene lookup returns CDR1 MNHEY and CDR2 SVGAGI. The CDR3 consists of 12 residues. Here the CDR3 DNA reads TGTGCCAGCAGTACGACACAGGGGGAGCAGTTCTTC. Amino acids: CASSTTQGEQFF.

This rearrangement joins TRBV5-1 to TRBJ2-7; D may be TRBD1 (7 bases). CDR3 length: 14 residues. The germline V gene has CDR1 SGHRS and CDR2 YFSETQ. Trimming left V 4 bases short and J 0 bases short, with 11 bases between. For the CDR3, the DNA is TGCGCCAGCAGCACGCGGGACAGCTCCTACGAGCAGTACTTC. Encoded protein: CASSTRDSSYEQYF.